This T cell receptor beta chain was sequenced in a study of cytomegalovirus exposure and HLA in healthy donors. Study in general: The study's early data release held about 85 million unique TCRs from HLA-typed donors.

Primers included in the PCR were 60 Vbeta and 13 Jbeta primers. Clones were read by immunoSEQ multiplex PCR, and TCRdb kept only the in-frame ones, dropping some. The sample records roughly 120,000 clones, 55% to 65% being singletons. A note on this clone: Its target is not known.

Overall study results and limits: Fewer N-insertions (relative to the approximately 670-donor mean) were reportedly seen in an Asian-associated ancestry cluster in a later analysis. Most CMV-associated TCR beta chains appeared HLA-restricted in a later analysis. Later analysis identified a missense DCLRE1C variant that was linked to TCR beta V- and J-gene trimming.

The TCR sequence derives from a woman aged 40 to 49 in good health and CMV-seropositive. Input material: PBMCs.

CDR3 nucleotide sequence: TGTGCCTGGAGTGTATCAGAGGGTGACCAGCCCCAGCATTTT. It yields the protein CAWSVSEGDQPQHF. This chain joins TRBV30 and TRBJ1-5; D is ambiguous. Germline V gene data show CDR1 as GTSNPN and CDR2 as SVGIG (reference sequence). There are 14 residues in the CDR3. V lost 0 bases, J lost 7 bases, and 13 bases lay in between.